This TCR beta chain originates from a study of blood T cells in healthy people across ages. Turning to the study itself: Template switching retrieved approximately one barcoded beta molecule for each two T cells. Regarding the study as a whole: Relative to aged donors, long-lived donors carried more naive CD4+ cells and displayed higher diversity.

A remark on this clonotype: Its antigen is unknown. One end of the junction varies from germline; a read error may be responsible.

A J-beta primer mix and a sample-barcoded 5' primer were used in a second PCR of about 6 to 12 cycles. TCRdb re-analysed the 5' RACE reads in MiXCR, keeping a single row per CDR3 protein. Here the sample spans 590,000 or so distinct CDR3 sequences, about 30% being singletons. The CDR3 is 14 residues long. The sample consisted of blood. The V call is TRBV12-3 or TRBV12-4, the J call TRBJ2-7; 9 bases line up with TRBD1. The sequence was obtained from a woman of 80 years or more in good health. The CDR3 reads CVSSQTGGDYEQYF. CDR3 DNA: TGTGTCAGCAGCCAGACAGGGGGAGACTACGAGCAGTACTTC.